These 10 T cell receptor beta chains share one sample of origin, sequenced in a study of CD8 T cells in Susac syndrome. RNA, at roughly 0.45 to 1 ug, was reverse transcribed with random hexamers. TCRdb recomputed calls from the immunoSEQ multiplex PCR reads with MiXCR, one row per CDR3 protein. The table has roughly 84,000 distinct CDR3 sequences, approximately 96% seen once. Sequencing was carried out using CD8+ T cells from PBMCs. The receptors derive from a human donor with Susac syndrome.

V gene TRBV20-1 combines with J gene TRBJ2-1; D is perhaps TRBD1 or TRBD2 (5 bases each). Germline V gene data show CDR1 as DFQATT and CDR2 as SNEGSKA (reference sequence). The CDR3 covers 13 residues. The V gene lost 5 bases and the J gene lost 5 bases, with 13 bases spanning the gap. CDR3: CSAWDEKDNEQFF. The DNA of the CDR3 is TGCAGTGCTTGGGACGAAAAAGACAATGAGCAGTTCTTC.

The chain employs TRBV9 and TRBJ2-5, with D maybe TRBD2 (6 bases). V was shortened by 3 bases and J by 5 bases, with 14 bases between the two germline ends. The CDR3 length is 14 residues. The germline V gene has CDR1 SGDLS and CDR2 YYNGEE. The CDR3 DNA follows: TGTGCCAGCAGCGGGGGGACTCCGGGGGAGACCCAGTACTTC. Its translation: CASSGGTPGETQYF. The entire variable domain, with the rest obtained from reference TRBV9 and TRBJ2-5, is as follows: DSGVTQTPKHLITATGQRVTLRCSPRSGDLSVYWYQQSLDQGLQFLIQYYNGEERAKGNILERFSAQQFPDLHSELNLSSLELGDSALYFCASSGGTPGETQYFGPGTRLLVL.

This clonotype showed up just a few times. The V and J genes are TRBV2 and TRBJ2-1, with D possibly TRBD1 on 6 matching bases. Germline V CDR1 and CDR2: SNHLY, FYNNEI. The V and J ends lost 3 bases and 2 bases respectively, with 11 bases between them. The CDR3 totals 15 residues. The CDR3 is CASSDRQGPYNEQFF. CDR3 in DNA: TGTGCCAGCAGTGACCGGCAGGGGCCCTACAATGAGCAGTTCTTC. Filled out from reference TRBV2 and TRBJ2-1, the complete variable domain reads EPEVTQTPSHQVTQMGQEVILRCVPISNHLYFYWYRQILGQKVEFLVSFYNNEISEKSEIFDDQFSVERPDGSNFTLKIRSTKLEDSAMYFCASSDRQGPYNEQFFGPGTRLTVL.

Here the CDR3 reads CSVGEDTQYF. The CDR3 bases are TGCAGCGTTGGGGAGGATACGCAGTATTTT. The rearrangement uses TRBV29-1 and TRBJ2-3; D is perhaps TRBD2 (5 bases). The CDR3 loop spans 10 amino acids. V dropped 4 bases and J dropped 6 bases, with 5 bases sitting between them. Per the germline V gene, CDR1 is SQVTM and CDR2 is ANQGSEA.

V usage is TRBV6-1 and J usage is TRBJ2-5; D remains unclear. V was pared by 5 bases and J by 3 bases, with 22 bases between. CDR3 size: 17 residues. From germline, CDR1 is MNHNS and CDR2 SASEGT. The CDR3 is CASSPRSSISNKETQYF. CDR3 nucleotides: TGTGCCAGCAGTCCCCGATCCAGCATTAGCAACAAAGAGACCCAGTACTTC.

The gene calls are TRBV27 and TRBJ2-5, with 9 positions matching TRBD2. The CDR3 is 14 residues long. Looked up from germline, CDR1 is MNHEY and CDR2 is SMNVEV (reference sequence). With V trimmed by 5 bases and J by 3 bases, 4 bases remained unmatched. The CDR3 loop is CASSHSGSEETQYF. The CDR3 DNA reads TGTGCCAGCAGTCATAGCGGGAGTGAAGAGACCCAGTACTTC.

The rearrangement links TRBV12-3 or TRBV12-4 to TRBJ2-1, with D tentatively TRBD1 or TRBD2 (6 bases each). This CDR3 is 13 amino acids long. V was trimmed by 3 bases and J by 15 bases, leaving 18 bases between them. The CDR3 nucleotides are TGTGCCAGCAGTTTCGGCGGGACAAGTGTTTTGTTCTTC. Translated, it gives CASSFGGTSVLFF.

V and J are TRBV20-1 and TRBJ2-3; TRBD2 matches 8 bases. The V gene end was trimmed by 3 bases and the J gene end by 3 bases; junction bases not matched to a gene: 14. The length of the CDR3 is 17 residues. Per the germline V gene, CDR1 is DFQATT and CDR2 is SNEGSKA (reference sequence). This chain's CDR3 is CSASPINPRGGTDTQYF. As DNA, the CDR3 is TGCAGTGCTAGCCCAATCAATCCCCGGGGGGGGACAGATACGCAGTATTTT.

The V call is TRBV4-1, the J call TRBJ2-5, with D possibly being TRBD2 (7 bases). V lost 3 bases, J lost 6 bases, and 20 bases lay in between. CDR3 length: 16 residues. CDR1 and CDR2 (germline): MGHRA, YSYEKL. CDR3 residues: CASSQGGGHPGQTQYF. CDR3 in DNA: TGCGCCAGCAGCCAGGGGGGGGGCCACCCGGGGCAGACCCAGTACTTC.

This clonotype was recorded only once. This rearrangement joins TRBV11-2 to TRBJ2-5; D might be TRBD2 (6 bases). This CDR3 has 15 amino acids. Trimming shortened V by 5 bases and J by 3 bases, and 16 bases separated the two germline ends. CDR1 SGHAT and CDR2 FQNNGV come from the germline V gene. CDR3 bases: TGTGCCAGCAGCCTCCCGGGACTCTATAAAGAGACCCAGTACTTC. It is translated as CASSLPGLYKETQYF.